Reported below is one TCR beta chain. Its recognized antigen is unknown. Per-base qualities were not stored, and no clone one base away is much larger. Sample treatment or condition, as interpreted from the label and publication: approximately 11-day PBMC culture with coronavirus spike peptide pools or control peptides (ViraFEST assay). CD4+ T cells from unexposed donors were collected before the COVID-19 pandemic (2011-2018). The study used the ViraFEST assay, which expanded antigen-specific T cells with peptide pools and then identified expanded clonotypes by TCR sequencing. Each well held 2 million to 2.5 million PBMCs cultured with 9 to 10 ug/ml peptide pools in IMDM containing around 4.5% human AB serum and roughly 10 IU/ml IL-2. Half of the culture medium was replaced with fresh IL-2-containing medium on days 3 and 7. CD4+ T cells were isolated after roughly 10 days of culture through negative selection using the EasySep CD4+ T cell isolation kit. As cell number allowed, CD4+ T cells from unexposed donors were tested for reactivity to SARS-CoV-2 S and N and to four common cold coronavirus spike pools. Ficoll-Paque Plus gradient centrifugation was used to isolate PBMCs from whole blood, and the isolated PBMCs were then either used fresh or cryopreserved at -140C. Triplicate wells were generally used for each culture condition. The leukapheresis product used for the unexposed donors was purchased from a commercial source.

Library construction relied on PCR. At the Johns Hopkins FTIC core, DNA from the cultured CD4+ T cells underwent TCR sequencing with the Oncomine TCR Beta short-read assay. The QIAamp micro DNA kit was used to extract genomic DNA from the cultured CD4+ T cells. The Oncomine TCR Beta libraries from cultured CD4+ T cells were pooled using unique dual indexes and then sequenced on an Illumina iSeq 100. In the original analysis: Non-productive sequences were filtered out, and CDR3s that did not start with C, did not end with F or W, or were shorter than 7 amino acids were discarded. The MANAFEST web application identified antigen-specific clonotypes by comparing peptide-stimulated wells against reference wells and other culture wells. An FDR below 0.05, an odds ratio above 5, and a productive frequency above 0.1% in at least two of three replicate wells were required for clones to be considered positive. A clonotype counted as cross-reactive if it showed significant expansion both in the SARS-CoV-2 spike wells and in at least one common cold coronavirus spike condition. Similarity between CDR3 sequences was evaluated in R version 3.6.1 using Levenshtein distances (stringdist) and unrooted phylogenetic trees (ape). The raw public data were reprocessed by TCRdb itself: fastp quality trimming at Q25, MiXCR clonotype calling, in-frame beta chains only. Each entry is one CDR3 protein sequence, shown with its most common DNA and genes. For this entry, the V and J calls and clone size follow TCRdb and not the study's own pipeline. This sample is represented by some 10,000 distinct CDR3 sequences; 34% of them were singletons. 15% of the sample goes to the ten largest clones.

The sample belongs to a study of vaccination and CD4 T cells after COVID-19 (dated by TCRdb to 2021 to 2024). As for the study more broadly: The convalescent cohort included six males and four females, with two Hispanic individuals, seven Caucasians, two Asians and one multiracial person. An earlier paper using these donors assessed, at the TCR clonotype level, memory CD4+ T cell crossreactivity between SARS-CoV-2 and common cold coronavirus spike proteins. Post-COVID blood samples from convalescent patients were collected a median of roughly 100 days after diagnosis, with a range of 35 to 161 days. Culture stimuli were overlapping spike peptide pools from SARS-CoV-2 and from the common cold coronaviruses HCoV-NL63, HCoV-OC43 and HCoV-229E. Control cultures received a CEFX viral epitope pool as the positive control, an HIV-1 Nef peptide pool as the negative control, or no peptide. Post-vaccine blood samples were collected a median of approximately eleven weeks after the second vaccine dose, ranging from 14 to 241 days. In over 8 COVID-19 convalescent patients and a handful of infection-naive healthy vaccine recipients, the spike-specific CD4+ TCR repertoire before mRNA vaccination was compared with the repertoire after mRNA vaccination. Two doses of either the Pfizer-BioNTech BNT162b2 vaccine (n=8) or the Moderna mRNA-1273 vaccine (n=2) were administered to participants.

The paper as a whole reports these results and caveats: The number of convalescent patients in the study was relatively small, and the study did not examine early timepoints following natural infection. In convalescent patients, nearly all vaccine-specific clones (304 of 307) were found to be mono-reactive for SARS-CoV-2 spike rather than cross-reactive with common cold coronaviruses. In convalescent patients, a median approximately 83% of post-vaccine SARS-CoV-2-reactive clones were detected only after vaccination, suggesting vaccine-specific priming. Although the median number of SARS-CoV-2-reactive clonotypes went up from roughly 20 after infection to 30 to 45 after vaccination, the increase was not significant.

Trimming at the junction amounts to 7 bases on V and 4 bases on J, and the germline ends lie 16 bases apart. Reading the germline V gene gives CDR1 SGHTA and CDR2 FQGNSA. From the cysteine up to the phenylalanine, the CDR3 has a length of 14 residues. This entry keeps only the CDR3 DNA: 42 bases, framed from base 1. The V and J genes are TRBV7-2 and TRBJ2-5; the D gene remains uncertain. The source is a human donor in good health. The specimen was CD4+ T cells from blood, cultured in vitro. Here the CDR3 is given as CASTYNSGLETQYF. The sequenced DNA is TGTGCCAGCACCTATAACTCAGGTCTAGAGACCCAGTACTTC.